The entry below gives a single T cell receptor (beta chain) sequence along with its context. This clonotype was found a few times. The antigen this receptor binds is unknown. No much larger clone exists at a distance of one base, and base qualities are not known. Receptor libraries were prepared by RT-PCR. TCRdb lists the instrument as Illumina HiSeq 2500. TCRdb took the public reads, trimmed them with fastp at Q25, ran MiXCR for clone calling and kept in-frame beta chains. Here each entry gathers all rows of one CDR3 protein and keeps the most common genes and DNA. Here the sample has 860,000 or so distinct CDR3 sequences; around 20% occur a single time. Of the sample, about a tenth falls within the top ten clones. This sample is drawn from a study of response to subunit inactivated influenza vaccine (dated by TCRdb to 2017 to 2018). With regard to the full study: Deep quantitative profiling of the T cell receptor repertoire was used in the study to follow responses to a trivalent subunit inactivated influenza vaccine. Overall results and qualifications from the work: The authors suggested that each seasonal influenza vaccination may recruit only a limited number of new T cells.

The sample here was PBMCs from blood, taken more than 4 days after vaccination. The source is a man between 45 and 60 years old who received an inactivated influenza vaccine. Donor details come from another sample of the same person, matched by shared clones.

The CDR3 sequence is CASSQDGSKPQHF. The sequence in DNA is TGCGCCAGCAGCCAGGACGGGTCGAAGCCCCAGCATTTT. In this chain, TRBV5-1 is recombined with TRBJ1-5; the D gene lacks a confident call. The trim is 4 bases for V and 8 bases for J, with a gap of 13 bases between the germline ends. CDR1 and CDR2 were assigned from the germline V gene as SGHRS and YFSETQ. Its CDR3 holds 13 amino acids, cysteine through phenylalanine. Kept here is only the CDR3 DNA, which spans 39 bases and is read in frame from base 1.